Listed below are T cell receptor beta chains from one sample, sequenced in a study of vaccination and CD4 T cells after COVID-19. These receptors' antigens are unknown. TCRdb redid the calling of the PCR reads with MiXCR, one entry per CDR3 protein. The table lists about 18,000 distinct CDR3 sequences, roughly 27% of them singletons. The sample comprised cultured CD4+ T cells from blood. The receptors stem from a human donor with COVID-19. The CDR3 runs from the conserved cysteine through the conserved F or W. D genes are given only for firm matches. The size field is filled for only some rows; it gives once, few, many or a size class.

V gene	clone size	D gene	J gene	CDR3 protein	CDR3 DNA
TRBV20-1	-	TRBD2	TRBJ2-5	CSATKDLAGGSETQYF	TGCAGTGCAACAAAGGATCTAGCGGGGGGGTCGGAGACCCAGTACTTC
TRBV20-1	-	TRBD2	TRBJ2-5	CSAPSSGGSSAQYF	TGCAGTGCCCCCTCTAGCGGGGGGTCGTCGGCCCAGTACTTC
TRBV6-2/TRBV6-3	-	-	TRBJ1-5	CASSYSRSRGGSNQPQHF	TGTGCCAGCAGTTACTCGAGGTCTCGCGGAGGGAGCAATCAGCCCCAGCATTTT
TRBV5-4	-	-	TRBJ1-1	CASSLEWGGTEAFF	TGTGCCAGCAGCTTGGAGTGGGGGGGAACTGAAGCTTTCTTT
TRBV28	-	-	TRBJ2-7	CASSFGGGSYEQYF	TGTGCCAGCAGTTTCGGTGGAGGCTCCTACGAGCAGTACTTC
TRBV2	-	-	TRBJ2-7	CASSGSAAYEQYF	TGTGCCAGCAGTGGGTCGGCAGCCTACGAGCAGTACTTC
TRBV2	few	-	TRBJ2-5	CASSRADLQETQYF	TGTGCCAGCAGTCGAGCCGACTTACAAGAGACCCAGTACTTC
TRBV7-8	-	-	TRBJ1-1	CASSLAQGGRNTEAFF	TGTGCCAGCAGCTTAGCGCAAGGGGGAAGGAACACTGAAGCTTTCTTT
TRBV11-2	-	-	TRBJ1-2	CTSSFRVEGYTF	TGTACCAGCAGCTTCAGGGTAGAAGGCTACACCTTC
TRBV11-2	medium-sized	TRBD1	TRBJ2-7	CASSLGQVYEQYF	TGTGCCAGCAGCTTGGGACAGGTGTACGAGCAGTACTTC
TRBV28	-	-	TRBJ2-2	CASRRGEDTGELFF	TGTGCCAGCAGGAGGGGAGAGGACACCGGGGAGCTGTTTTTT
TRBV30	few	TRBD1	TRBJ1-6	CAWRGQRGSYNSPLHF	TGTGCCTGGAGGGGACAGAGAGGCTCCTATAATTCACCCCTCCACTTT
TRBV7-2	few	TRBD2	TRBJ2-7	CASSFEASGGYEQYF	TGTGCCAGCAGCTTTGAAGCTAGCGGGGGCTACGAGCAGTACTTC
TRBV6-1	-	-	TRBJ1-5	CASRDTRRNQPQHF	TGTGCCAGCAGGGACACCAGGAGAAATCAGCCCCAGCATTTT
TRBV19	few	-	TRBJ1-2	CASSLITYGYTF	TGTGCCAGTAGCCTTATAACCTATGGCTACACCTTC
TRBV3-1	-	-	TRBJ1-3	CASSQLGVGNTIYF	TGTGCCAGCAGCCAACTTGGGGTTGGAAACACCATATATTTT
TRBV10-1	-	-	TRBJ2-7	CASSESIRSEQYF	TGCGCCAGCAGTGAGTCGATAAGATCTGAGCAGTACTTC
TRBV7-8	few	-	TRBJ2-5	CASSLPQQGSATQYF	TGTGCCAGCAGCTTACCGCAACAGGGATCGGCGACCCAGTACTTC
TRBV7-2	-	TRBD1	TRBJ1-5	CASSFSLRGIQPQHF	TGTGCCAGCAGCTTCTCCCTCAGGGGGATTCAGCCCCAGCATTTT
TRBV2	-	-	TRBJ2-6	CASSDLRGRGSGANVLTF	TGTGCCAGCAGTGATCTACGCGGCAGGGGCTCTGGGGCCAACGTCCTGACTTTC
TRBV29-1	few	-	TRBJ2-3	CSVLEDTQYF	TGCAGCGTGCTTGAGGATACGCAGTATTTT
TRBV20-1	-	-	TRBJ2-3	CSARDIRTTDTQYF	TGCAGTGCTAGAGATATTAGGACCACAGATACGCAGTATTTT
TRBV6-1	few	TRBD2	TRBJ2-3	CASSETSGGSYRSTDTQYF	TGTGCCAGCAGTGAGACTAGCGGGGGGTCCTATCGTAGCACAGATACGCAGTATTTT
TRBV5-1	-	-	TRBJ2-6	CASRGDRRANVLTF	TGCGCCAGCAGGGGGGATCGGCGGGCCAACGTCCTGACTTTC
TRBV12-3/TRBV12-4	-	-	TRBJ1-5	CASSLAGSGNQPQHF	TGTGCCAGCAGTTTAGCAGGGAGTGGCAATCAGCCCCAGCATTTT
TRBV6-1	-	-	TRBJ1-3	CAIRPGFFSGNTIYF	TGTGCCATTCGTCCGGGGTTCTTCTCTGGAAACACCATATATTTT
TRBV25-1	few	TRBD2	TRBJ2-5	CASSPVSGVETQYF	TGTGCCAGCAGTCCAGTGAGCGGGGTTGAGACCCAGTACTTC
TRBV6-1	-	-	TRBJ1-6	CASSQASGARGSSYNSPLHF	TGTGCCAGCAGTCAGGCCTCCGGTGCGCGCGGGAGCTCCTATAATTCACCCCTCCACTTT
TRBV20-1	-	-	TRBJ2-5	CSAPNRVRGETQYF	TGCAGTGCTCCGAACAGGGTCCGAGGGGAGACCCAGTACTTC
TRBV24-1	few	-	TRBJ1-2	CATREIRDGYGYTF	TGTGCCACCAGGGAGATAAGGGACGGATATGGCTACACCTTC
TRBV5-4	large	TRBD2	TRBJ2-5	CASSYLAGGGETQYF	TGTGCCAGCAGTTATCTAGCGGGGGGCGGAGAGACCCAGTACTTC
TRBV12-3/TRBV12-4	-	-	TRBJ1-5	CASSLGPHGYQPQHF	TGTGCCAGCAGTTTAGGTCCCCACGGGTATCAGCCCCAGCATTTT
TRBV20-1	-	-	TRBJ1-4	CSAPTVGANEKLFF	TGCAGTGCCCCTACGGTAGGAGCTAATGAAAAACTGTTTTTT
TRBV5-1	-	TRBD1	TRBJ1-5	CASSLGGTDPQPQHF	TGCGCCAGCAGCTTGGGTGGGACAGATCCTCAGCCCCAGCATTTT
TRBV6-2/TRBV6-3	few	-	TRBJ1-2	CASSRDTYGYTF	TGTGCCAGCAGCAGGGACACCTATGGCTACACCTTC
TRBV24-1	-	-	TRBJ2-1	CATSDFSGYNEQFF	TGTGCCACCAGTGATTTCTCAGGTTACAATGAGCAGTTCTTC
TRBV7-8	-	TRBD2	TRBJ2-7	CASSFRLAGGLSYEQYF	TGTGCCAGCAGCTTTAGACTAGCGGGGGGCCTATCCTACGAGCAGTACTTC
TRBV10-2	-	TRBD1	TRBJ1-1	CASSEQGADAFF	TGCGCCAGCAGTGAGCAGGGGGCGGACGCTTTCTTT
TRBV2	few	-	TRBJ2-5	CASSDSRGEKETQYF	TGTGCCAGCAGTGATAGCAGAGGGGAGAAAGAGACCCAGTACTTC